One sample yielded the 18 T cell receptor beta chains listed below, sequenced in a study of T cell responses to AZD1222 COVID-19 vaccine. Sequenced by immunoSEQ multiplex PCR; TCRdb stores in-frame clones only, minus some. The table has about 79,000 clones, 80% seen once; the top ten hold about 20%. Sample: peripheral blood, taken on day 0 of AZD1222 vaccination. All receptors come from an adult in good health.

This chain joins TRBV9 and TRBJ1-6; D is unresolved. V was shortened by 0 bases and J by 4 bases, with 5 bases between the two germline ends. Germline V gene data show CDR1 as SGDLS and CDR2 as YYNGEE. The CDR3 spans 14 residues. The CDR3 DNA sequence: TGTGCCAGCAGCGTAGCACAGTATAATTCACCCCTCCACTTT. Protein product: CASSVAQYNSPLHF.

The count of this clone is one. This chain connects TRBV7-2 to TRBJ1-3; the D gene is possibly TRBD1 (5 bases). This CDR3 spans 16 amino acids. V lost 3 bases and J lost 2, with 14 bases in between. Germline lookup yields CDR1 SGHTA and CDR2 FQGNSA. In DNA, the CDR3 is TGTGCCAGCAGCTTCAGACAGCCCGCCACTGGAAACACCATATATTTT. Translated: CASSFRQPATGNTIYF.

Only a few counts were recorded for this clone. This chain uses TRBV11-2 with TRBJ2-2; 9 nucleotides align to TRBD2. J was trimmed by 6 bases and V by 0 bases; bases with no gene match: 2. This CDR3 spans 15 amino acids. Germline CDR1 is SGHAT and CDR2 is FQNNGV. The CDR3 protein is CASSLEPSGAGELFF. CDR3 DNA sequence: TGTGCCAGCAGCTTAGAACCTAGCGGGGCCGGGGAGCTGTTTTTT.

The chain combines TRBV24-1 with TRBJ2-1; D unclear. This CDR3 spans 14 amino acids. V was cut by 1 base and J by 5 bases, with 8 bases left in between. The germline CDR1 and CDR2 sequences are KGHDR and SFDVKD. The CDR3 DNA follows: TGTGCCACCAGTGATTTTAGGCCTAACAATGAGCAGTTCTTC. This codes for CATSDFRPNNEQFF.

The gene calls are TRBV19 and TRBJ1-5; D is undetermined. Germline V gene lookup returns CDR1 LNHDA and CDR2 SQIVND (reference sequence). The CDR3 extends over 14 amino acids. Deletions cut 1 base from V and 0 bases from J, with 4 bases between. CDR3 region: CASSIAVSNQPQHF. CDR3 coding DNA: TGTGCCAGTAGTATAGCTGTTAGCAATCAGCCCCAGCATTTT.

The CDR3 loop is CASSGWDERTDTQYF. The CDR3 DNA reads as TGTGCCAGCAGCGGATGGGACGAACGCACAGATACGCAGTATTTT. The chain couples TRBV11-2 to TRBJ2-3, with D possibly called TRBD1 or TRBD2 (5 bases each). The CDR3 length is 15 residues. Germline V lookup: CDR1 SGHAT, CDR2 FQNNGV. The V end was cut by 5 bases, the J end by 1 base, with 13 bases between.

This chain connects TRBV29-1 to TRBJ1-1; tentatively, D is TRBD1 (5 bases). This CDR3 region has 16 residues. The germline V gene encodes CDR1 SQVTM and CDR2 ANQGSEA. V was pared by 3 bases and J by 0 bases, with 17 bases between. CDR3 coding DNA: TGCAGCGTTGATACTTCCCGGGACGGAATGAACACTGAAGCTTTCTTT. Its translation: CSVDTSRDGMNTEAFF.

The chain carries TRBV30 and TRBJ2-1, with a possible D match to TRBD2 (6 bases). The germline gives CDR1 GTSNPN, CDR2 SVGIG (reference sequence). V dropped 4 bases and J dropped 10 bases, with 17 bases sitting between them. The CDR3 extends over 13 amino acids. The CDR3 coding sequence is TGTGCCTGGACTAGGGGACTCCCAGGAGAGCAGTTCTTC. It yields the protein CAWTRGLPGEQFF. Variable domain in full (rest from reference TRBV30 and TRBJ2-1): SQTIHQWPATLVQPVGSPLSLECTVEGTSNPNLYWYRQAAGRGLQLLFYSVGIGQISSEVPQNLSASRPQDRQFILSSKKLLLSDSGFYLCAWTRGLPGEQFFGPGTRLTVL.

This clone was detected a few times. The J gene is TRBJ1-6, the V gene TRBV20-1; D is unclear. Trimming removed 5 bases from V and 13 bases from J, with 12 bases in between. The CDR3 sequence is 11 residues long. Germline loops: CDR1 DFQATT, CDR2 SNEGSKA (reference sequence). In DNA form, the CDR3 reads TGCAGTGCTGGCGAAGGAGAGCCCCTCCACTTT. Amino acids: CSAGEGEPLHF.

This chain links TRBV30 with TRBJ1-2; D call uncertain. The germline CDR1 and CDR2 sequences are GTSNPN and SVGIG (reference sequence). V was clipped by 4 bases and J by 1 base, with 16 bases between them. The CDR3 totals 15 residues. CDR3 DNA: TGTGCCTGGAACCCCGATCAGACGTATAACTATGGCTACACCTTC. As protein: CAWNPDQTYNYGYTF. The complete variable domain, with remaining parts taken from reference TRBV30 and TRBJ1-2, reads SQTIHQWPATLVQPVGSPLSLECTVEGTSNPNLYWYRQAAGRGLQLLFYSVGIGQISSEVPQNLSASRPQDRQFILSSKKLLLSDSGFYLCAWNPDQTYNYGYTFGSGTRLTVV.

The chain couples TRBV20-1 to TRBJ1-1; weak D call: TRBD1 (6 bases). V lost 4 bases, J lost 1 base, and 16 bases lay in between. Germline V gene lookup returns CDR1 DFQATT and CDR2 SNEGSKA (reference sequence). The CDR3 extends over 15 amino acids. CDR3 in DNA: TGCAGTGCTAATGACCTGGGGGGACAGAACACTGAAGCTTTCTTT. Translation gives CSANDLGGQNTEAFF.

This chain joins TRBV5-6 and TRBJ1-6; TRBD1 aligns across 8 bases. Germline CDR1 is SGHDT and CDR2 is YYEEEE. The CDR3 runs 15 residues. Trimming took 4 bases from V and 10 from J; bases not matched to a gene: 10. In DNA form, the CDR3 reads TGTGCCAGCAGCCGCGGACAGGGATGGAGCTCACCCCTCCACTTT. It is translated as CASSRGQGWSSPLHF.

The table lists this clone with a few counts. The chain combines TRBV6-1 with TRBJ2-7; 11 bases are shared with TRBD2. Germline assignment: CDR1 MNHNS and CDR2 SASEGT. The CDR3 sequence is 14 residues long. Unmatched junction bases numbered 2, after V lost 2 bases and J lost 5 bases. CDR3 residues: CASSETSGSHEQYF. The CDR3 DNA is TGTGCCAGCAGTGAAACTAGCGGGAGCCACGAGCAGTACTTC.

This clone was seen once. The genes are TRBV3-1 (or the pseudogene TRBV3-2) and TRBJ1-6; D gene ambiguous. The CDR3 spans 14 residues. Per the germline V gene, CDR1 is LGHDT and CDR2 is YNNKEL (reference sequence). Trimming shortened V by 1 base and J by 5 bases, and 6 bases separated the two germline ends. As DNA, the CDR3 is TGTGCCAGCAGCCAAGGCAGCCATAATTCACCCCTCCACTTT. Translated: CASSQGSHNSPLHF.

The table lists this clone with a few counts. The chain has TRBV18 and TRBJ2-1; 8 bases line up with TRBD1. The V segment lost 3 bases and the J segment 5 bases; nucleotides outside the gene matches: 6. Per the germline V gene, CDR1 is KGHSH and CDR2 is LQKENI. The CDR3 length is 15 residues. CDR3 coding DNA: TGTGCCAGCTCACCCAATCAGGGGGCCCACAATGAGCAGTTCTTC. Translated: CASSPNQGAHNEQFF.

This chain links TRBV9 with TRBJ1-2; D remains unclear. This CDR3 spans 15 amino acids. Trimming took 0 bases from V and 7 from J, leaving 16 bases between them. Germline loops: CDR1 SGDLS, CDR2 YYNGEE. The CDR3 region is CASSVGTEALGGYTF. The CDR3 bases are TGTGCCAGCAGCGTAGGGACGGAGGCGCTTGGTGGCTACACCTTC.

The rearrangement uses TRBV19 and TRBJ1-1, with unresolved D. CDR1 is LNHDA, CDR2 SQIVND, per germline (reference sequence). This CDR3 is built from 14 residues. The V end lost 5 bases, the J end lost 1 base, and 11 bases lay between the germline ends. Here the CDR3 DNA reads TGTGCCAGTAGTTTACCCCACAGGAACACTGAAGCTTTCTTT. This codes for CASSLPHRNTEAFF.

The chain employs TRBV28 and TRBJ2-2; D tentatively reads TRBD1 or TRBD2 (5 bases each). V lost 5 bases and J 1 base, leaving 11 bases between the germline ends. The CDR3 consists of 15 residues. Germline CDR1 is MDHEN and CDR2 is SYDVKM. The CDR3 bases are TGTGCCAGCAGTCCAGGGACCATGAACACCGGGGAGCTGTTTTTT. Its translation: CASSPGTMNTGELFF. The full variable domain, its missing parts supplied by reference TRBV28 and TRBJ2-2, is DVKVTQSSRYLVKRTGEKVFLECVQDMDHENMFWYRQDPGLGLRLIYFSYDVKMKEKGDIPEGYSVSREKKERFSLILESASTNQTSMYLCASSPGTMNTGELFFGEGSRLTVL.